The 14 T cell receptor beta chains presented below share a single source sample, sequenced in a study of CD8 T cells in ankylosing spondylitis. From the 5' RACE reads, TCRdb called clonotypes with MiXCR, one entry per CDR3 protein. The data show approximately 340,000 distinct CDR3 sequences, roughly 15% seen once. The material sequenced was blood, either unsorted or a sorted T cell fraction (not recorded which). The receptors were gathered from a male donor with ankylosing spondylitis or in good health (not recorded which).

This chain connects TRBV29-1 to TRBJ2-3; 12 bases map to TRBD1. The CDR3 length is 15 residues. CDR1 is SQVTM and CDR2 is ANQGSEA in the germline V gene. The trim removed 6 bases at V and 4 bases at J, leaving 8 bases unmatched. DNA of the CDR3: TGCAGCGTATCCCTGGGACAGGGGGCCGCAGATACGCAGTATTTT. It translates to CSVSLGQGAADTQYF.

The chain recombines TRBV4-1 with TRBJ2-3, with D possibly TRBD2 on 6 matching bases. Germline CDR1 reads MGHRA; CDR2 reads YSYEKL. Trimming shortened V by 1 base and J by 4 bases, and 21 bases separated the two germline ends. The CDR3 spans 18 residues. The CDR3 DNA reads TGCGCCAGCAGCCAAGGGAGGGGACGCACTAGAGGTCCAGATACGCAGTATTTT. It yields the protein CASSQGRGRTRGPDTQYF.

The CDR3 sequence is CASSSSLAGAIYNEQFF. For the CDR3, the DNA is TGTGCCAGCAGCTCCTCCCTAGCGGGAGCGATCTACAATGAGCAGTTCTTC. This chain joins TRBV6-5 and TRBJ2-1; 10 bases agree with TRBD2. This CDR3 has 17 residues. After removal of 6 bases from V and 3 bases from J, the junction contained 11 bases not matched to a gene. Germline V gives CDR1 MNHEY, CDR2 SVGAGI.

The V call is TRBV6-2 or TRBV6-3, the J call TRBJ2-7, with D perhaps matching TRBD1 (6 bases). The CDR3 has 12 amino acids. Trimming removed 8 bases at V and 2 bases at J, with 10 bases between. The germline V gene has CDR1 MNHEY and CDR2 SVGEGT. CDR3 DNA: TGTGCCAGCGCCGACAGGCCCTACGAGCAGTACTTC. This translates into CASADRPYEQYF.

This clonotype was seen only a few times. One end of the junction is discordant with germline, which a read error may explain. This chain connects TRBV4-2 to TRBJ1-1, with a possible D match to TRBD1 (6 bases). The CDR3 has 19 amino acids. Germline assignment: CDR1 LGHNA and CDR2 YNFKEQ. CDR3 loop: CASSQEGYRRDNRNAEAFF. The CDR3 nucleotides are TGTGCCAGCAGCCAAGAGGGCTACCGGCGGGACAACCGGAACGCTGAAGCTTTCTTT.

V gene TRBV5-1 combines with J gene TRBJ2-2; D possibly uses TRBD1 or TRBD2 (6 bases each). Trimming removed 4 bases from V and 0 bases from J, with 13 bases in between. This CDR3 is 16 amino acids long. Germline values: CDR1 SGHRS, CDR2 YFSETQ. Here the CDR3 reads CASSPGGGPNTGELFF. DNA of the CDR3: TGCGCCAGCAGCCCTGGTGGGGGGCCGAACACCGGGGAGCTGTTTTTT.

The CDR3 DNA reads TGTGCCAGCAGTGCTATAGATCGAACGGGGGACAATGAGCAGTTCTTC. This gives the protein CASSAIDRTGDNEQFF. The chain combines TRBV27 with TRBJ2-1; the D gene is possibly TRBD2 (6 bases). Germline-derived CDR1 and CDR2 are MNHEY and SMNVEV (reference sequence). This CDR3 has 16 amino acids. V lost 5 bases and J 5 bases, leaving 19 bases between the germline ends.

This chain connects TRBV6-2 or TRBV6-3 to TRBJ2-1; D is perhaps TRBD1 (7 bases). With 6 bases removed from V and 7 bases from J, the gap between germline ends came to 13 bases. Germline-derived CDR1 and CDR2 are MNHEY and SVGEGT. This CDR3 is built from 13 residues. Written as DNA, the CDR3 is TGTGCCAGCAGGGAACCAGGGGGGAATGAGCAGTTCTTC. Its protein is CASREPGGNEQFF.

This clonotype has more than one count but fewer than ten. This chain joins TRBV30 and TRBJ1-2; D is ambiguous. V lost 1 base, J lost 3 bases, and 6 bases lay in between. Germline-derived CDR1 and CDR2 are GTSNPN and SVGIG (reference sequence). The CDR3 is 12 amino acids. The CDR3 coding sequence is TGTGCCTGGAGTGGACCGCACTATGGCTACACCTTC. It specifies CAWSGPHYGYTF. Together with reference TRBV30 and TRBJ1-2, the CDR3 gives the full variable domain: SQTIHQWPATLVQPVGSPLSLECTVEGTSNPNLYWYRQAAGRGLQLLFYSVGIGQISSEVPQNLSASRPQDRQFILSSKKLLLSDSGFYLCAWSGPHYGYTFGSGTRLTVV.

The chain joins TRBV12-3 or TRBV12-4 to TRBJ2-4; the D gene is possibly TRBD1 (6 bases). V lost 5 bases, J lost 1 base, and 9 bases lay in between. This CDR3 comprises 14 residues. The chain's CDR3 is CASSPGQAKNIQYF. In DNA, the CDR3 is TGTGCCAGCAGTCCCGGACAGGCCAAAAACATTCAGTACTTC.

This sequence joins TRBV19 and TRBJ2-1; D might be TRBD2 (6 bases). The CDR3 is 15 residues long. Trimming cost V 5 bases and J 0 bases, with 11 bases left between them. Germline V gives CDR1 LNHDA, CDR2 SQIVND (reference sequence). The CDR3 spells CASSEAGSSYNEQFF. Here the CDR3 DNA reads TGTGCCAGTAGTGAAGCGGGTAGCTCCTACAATGAGCAGTTCTTC. Full variable domain (missing parts from reference TRBV19 and TRBJ2-1): DGGITQSPKYLFRKEGQNVTLSCEQNLNHDAMYWYRQDPGQGLRLIYYSQIVNDFQKGDIAEGYSVSREKKESFPLTVTSAQKNPTAFYLCASSEAGSSYNEQFFGPGTRLTVL.

CDR3 DNA: TGTGCCAGCAGCGGTGGGACAGCGAATCAGCCCCAGCATTTT. Translation: CASSGGTANQPQHF. The V gene is TRBV7-9, the J gene TRBJ1-5, with 7 bases fitting TRBD1. CDR1 SEHNR and CDR2 FQNEAQ come from the germline V gene (reference sequence). The CDR3 runs 14 residues. The V segment lost 5 bases and the J segment 4 bases; nucleotides outside the gene matches: 5.

The V call is TRBV25-1, the J call TRBJ1-2; D is perhaps TRBD1 (5 bases). Germline CDR1 MGHDK, CDR2 SYGVNS. The ends were cut back, 0 bases at V and 4 bases at J, with 12 bases in the middle. The CDR3 spans 15 residues. CDR3 sequence (DNA): TGTGCCAGCAGTGAATATCTAAGGGGAGCCTATGGCTACACCTTC. It yields the protein CASSEYLRGAYGYTF.

This clonotype was detected a few times. The V gene is TRBV6-5, the J gene TRBJ2-2; TRBD2 is a possible D gene (6 bases). There are 15 residues in the CDR3. Per germline, CDR1 MNHEY and CDR2 SVGAGI. The V gene lost 4 bases and the J gene lost 6 bases, with 15 bases spanning the gap. The CDR3 nucleotides read TGTGCCAGCAGTTCCTCCCCTAGCGCGCCCGGGGAGCTGTTTTTT. Encoded protein: CASSSSPSAPGELFF.